This T cell receptor beta chain was documented in a study of monozygotic twins with inflammatory bowel disease. Study findings and constraints: The co-twins with IBD showed lower TCRbeta diversity (inverse Simpson) than their healthy siblings.

It was 3,000 to 4,000 ng of total RNA that each TCR library used. Each UMI, carrying a 6-nucleotide sample barcode, came from template switching. From the 5' RACE reads, TCRdb lists one entry per CDR3 protein and no DNA. This sample lists 110,000 to 150,000 distinct CDR3 sequences; its ten largest clones have roughly 1.2%. Points on this clonotype: Its antigen is still unknown.

The TCR sequence derives from a human donor with ulcerative colitis or Crohn's disease, or a healthy co-twin of an affected twin (not recorded which). Sequences were obtained from blood.

The CDR3: CASSPLREPYNEQFF. The chain uses TRBV7-6 and TRBJ2-1. CDR1 and CDR2 (germline): SGHVS, FNYEAQ. The length of the CDR3 is 15 residues.